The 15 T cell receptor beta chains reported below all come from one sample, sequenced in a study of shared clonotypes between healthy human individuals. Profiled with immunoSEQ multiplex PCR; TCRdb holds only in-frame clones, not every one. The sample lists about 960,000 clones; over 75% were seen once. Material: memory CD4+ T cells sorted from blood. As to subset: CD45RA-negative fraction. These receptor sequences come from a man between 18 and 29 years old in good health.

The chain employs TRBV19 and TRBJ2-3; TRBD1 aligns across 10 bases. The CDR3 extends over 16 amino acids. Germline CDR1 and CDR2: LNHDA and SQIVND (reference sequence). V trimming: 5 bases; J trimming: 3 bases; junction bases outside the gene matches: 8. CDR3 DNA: TGTGCCAGTAGTGGGGCCCTGGGACAGGGGACAGATACGCAGTATTTT. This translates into CASSGALGQGTDTQYF.

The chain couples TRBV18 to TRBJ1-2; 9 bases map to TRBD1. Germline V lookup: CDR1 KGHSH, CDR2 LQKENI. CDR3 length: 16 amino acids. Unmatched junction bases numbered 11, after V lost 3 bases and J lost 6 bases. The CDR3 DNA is TGTGCCAGCTCACCCCCGGACAGGGGAAAGGAAAATGGCTACACCTTC. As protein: CASSPPDRGKENGYTF.

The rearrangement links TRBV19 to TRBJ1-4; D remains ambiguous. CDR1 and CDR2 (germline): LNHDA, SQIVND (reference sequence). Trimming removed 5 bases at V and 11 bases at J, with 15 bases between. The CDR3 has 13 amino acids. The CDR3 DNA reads TGTGCCAGTAGTCCCATTTCAACGGGGAAACTGTTTTTT. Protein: CASSPISTGKLFF.

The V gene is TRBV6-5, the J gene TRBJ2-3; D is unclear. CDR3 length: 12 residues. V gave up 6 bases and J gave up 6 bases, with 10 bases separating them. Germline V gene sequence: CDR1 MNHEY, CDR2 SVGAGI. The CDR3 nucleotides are TGTGCCAGCAGCGACCACGGGGATACGCAGTATTTT. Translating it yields CASSDHGDTQYF.

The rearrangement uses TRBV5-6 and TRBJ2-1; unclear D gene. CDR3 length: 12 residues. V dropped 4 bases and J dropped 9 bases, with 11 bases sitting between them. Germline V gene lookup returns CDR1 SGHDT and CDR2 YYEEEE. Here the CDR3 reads CASSPLQSEQFF. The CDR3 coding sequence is TGTGCCAGCAGCCCGTTACAGAGTGAGCAGTTCTTC.

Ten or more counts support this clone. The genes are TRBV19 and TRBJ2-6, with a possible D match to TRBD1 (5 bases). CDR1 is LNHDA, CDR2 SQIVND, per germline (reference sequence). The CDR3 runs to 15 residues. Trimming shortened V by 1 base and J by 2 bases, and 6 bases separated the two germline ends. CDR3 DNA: TGTGCCAGTAGTATAGTAGGGGCTGGGGCCAACGTCCTGACTTTC. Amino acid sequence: CASSIVGAGANVLTF.

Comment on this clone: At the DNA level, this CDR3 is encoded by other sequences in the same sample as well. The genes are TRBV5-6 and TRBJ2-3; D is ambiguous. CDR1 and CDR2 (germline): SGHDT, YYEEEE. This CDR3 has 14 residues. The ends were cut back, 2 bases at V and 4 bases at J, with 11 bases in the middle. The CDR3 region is CASSLPSVPDTQYF. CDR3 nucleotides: TGTGCCAGCAGCTTACCAAGTGTACCAGATACGCAGTATTTT.

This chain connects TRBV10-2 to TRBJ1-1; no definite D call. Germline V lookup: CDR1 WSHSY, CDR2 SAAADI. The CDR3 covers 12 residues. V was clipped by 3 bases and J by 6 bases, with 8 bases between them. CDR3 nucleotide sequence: TGCGCCAGCAGTGATCTTCACCCTGAAGCTTTCTTT. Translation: CASSDLHPEAFF.

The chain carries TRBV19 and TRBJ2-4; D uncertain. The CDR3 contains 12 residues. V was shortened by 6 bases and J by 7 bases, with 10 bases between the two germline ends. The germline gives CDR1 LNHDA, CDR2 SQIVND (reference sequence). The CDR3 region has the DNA TGTGCCAGTAGAAACCACGGGAACATTCAGTACTTC. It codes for CASRNHGNIQYF.

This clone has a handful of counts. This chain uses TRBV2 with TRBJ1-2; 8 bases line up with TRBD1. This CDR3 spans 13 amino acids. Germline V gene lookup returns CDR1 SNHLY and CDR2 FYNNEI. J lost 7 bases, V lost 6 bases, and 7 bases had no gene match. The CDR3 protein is CASRSGTGTGYTF. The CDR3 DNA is TGTGCCAGCAGATCCGGGACAGGCACTGGCTACACCTTC.

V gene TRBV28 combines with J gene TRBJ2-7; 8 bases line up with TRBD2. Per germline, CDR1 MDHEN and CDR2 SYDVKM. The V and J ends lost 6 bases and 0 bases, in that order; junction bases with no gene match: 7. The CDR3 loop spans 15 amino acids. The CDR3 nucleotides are TGTGCCAGCAGCATTAGCGGGGTGAGCTCCTACGAGCAGTACTTC. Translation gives CASSISGVSSYEQYF.

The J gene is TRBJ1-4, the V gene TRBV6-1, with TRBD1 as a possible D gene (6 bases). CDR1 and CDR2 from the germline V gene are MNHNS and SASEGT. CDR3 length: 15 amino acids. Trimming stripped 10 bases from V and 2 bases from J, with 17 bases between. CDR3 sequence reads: CAIQYGGGTNEKLFF. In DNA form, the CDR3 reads TGTGCCATCCAATATGGGGGCGGGACTAATGAAAAACTGTTTTTT.

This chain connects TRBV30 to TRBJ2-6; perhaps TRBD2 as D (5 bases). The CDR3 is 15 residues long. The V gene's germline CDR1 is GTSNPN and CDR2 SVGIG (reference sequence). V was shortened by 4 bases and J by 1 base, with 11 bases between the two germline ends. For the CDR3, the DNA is TGTGCCTGGACCCCCGGGGAGTCTGGGGCCAACGTCCTGACTTTC. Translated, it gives CAWTPGESGANVLTF. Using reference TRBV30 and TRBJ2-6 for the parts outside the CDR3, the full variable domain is SQTIHQWPATLVQPVGSPLSLECTVEGTSNPNLYWYRQAAGRGLQLLFYSVGIGQISSEVPQNLSASRPQDRQFILSSKKLLLSDSGFYLCAWTPGESGANVLTFGAGSRLTVL.

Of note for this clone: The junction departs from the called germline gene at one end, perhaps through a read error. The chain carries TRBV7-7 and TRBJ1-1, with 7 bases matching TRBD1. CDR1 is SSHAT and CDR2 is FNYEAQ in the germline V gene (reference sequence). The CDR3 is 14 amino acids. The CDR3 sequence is CASSKTGQKTEAFF. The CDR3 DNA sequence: TGTGCTAGCAGCAAAACGGGACAGAAAACTGAAGCTTTCTTT. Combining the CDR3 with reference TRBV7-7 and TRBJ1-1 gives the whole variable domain GAGVSQSPRYKVTKRGQDVTLRCDPISSHATLYWYQQALGQGPEFLTYFNYEAQPDKSGLPSDRFSAERPEGSISTLTIQRTEQRDSAMYRCASSKTGQKTEAFFGQGTRLTVV.

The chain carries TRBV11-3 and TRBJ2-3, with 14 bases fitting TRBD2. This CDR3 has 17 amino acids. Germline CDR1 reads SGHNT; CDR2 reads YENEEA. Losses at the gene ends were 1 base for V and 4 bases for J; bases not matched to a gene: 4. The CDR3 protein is CASSLGLAGGRPDTQYF. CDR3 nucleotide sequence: TGTGCCAGCAGCTTAGGACTAGCGGGAGGGCGCCCAGATACGCAGTATTTT.